A single sample gave rise to the 17 T cell receptor beta chains below, sequenced in a study of PD-1 blockade in classical Hodgkin lymphoma. Measured with immunoSEQ multiplex PCR; TCRdb has only the in-frame clones, and not every one. This sample carries approximately 41,000 clones, roughly 78% of them seen once, and the ten largest clones take around 15%. Brentuximab vedotin exposure varied, and every patient relapsed after autologous stem cell transplantation. Sample: peripheral blood mononuclear cells (PBMCs), taken at baseline. The receptors come from a human donor with classical Hodgkin lymphoma.

The chain couples TRBV11-2 to TRBJ2-5; the D is unclear. The CDR3 covers 13 residues. Germline V gives CDR1 SGHAT, CDR2 FQNNGV. V was trimmed by 3 bases and J by 5 bases, leaving 10 bases between them. The CDR3 region is CASSFSDSETQYF. Written as DNA, the CDR3 is TGTGCCAGCAGCTTTTCGGATTCGGAGACCCAGTACTTC.

The chain combines TRBV4-2 with TRBJ2-1; D is perhaps TRBD2 (7 bases). CDR3 size: 16 residues. Trimming pared 2 bases from V and 1 base from J, leaving 12 bases between. CDR1 is LGHNA, CDR2 YNFKEQ, per germline. CDR3 amino acids: CASSQRGGDSYNEQFF. The CDR3 coding sequence is TGTGCCAGCAGCCAAAGGGGGGGGGATTCCTACAATGAGCAGTTCTTC.

This clone was recorded once. The chain carries TRBV7-2 and TRBJ2-3; D may be TRBD2 (6 bases). Germline CDR1 and CDR2: SGHTA and FQGNSA. This CDR3 is built from 13 residues. V gave up 8 bases and J gave up 3 bases, with 12 bases separating them. The CDR3 DNA reads as TGTGCCAGCGGCACCGGGGGAACAGATACGCAGTATTTT. Its protein is CASGTGGTDTQYF.

The V call is TRBV23-1, the J call TRBJ2-5, with 11 bases aligning to TRBD1. TRBV23-1 is flagged as an ORF with uncertain function. Unmatched junction bases numbered 5, after V lost 4 bases and J lost 4 bases. CDR3 length: 15 residues. CDR3 residues: CASSPGQGEGETQYF. In DNA form, the CDR3 reads TGCGCCAGCAGTCCGGGACAGGGGGAGGGAGAGACCCAGTACTTC.

In its sample, this clone was seen once. The chain uses TRBV30 and TRBJ2-5; D possibly corresponds to TRBD2 (5 bases). Germline V gene data show CDR1 as GTSNPN and CDR2 as SVGIG (reference sequence). This CDR3 region has 14 residues. Trimming cost V 0 bases and J 5 bases, with 13 bases left between them. The CDR3 nucleotides are TGTGCCTGGAGTGTTCGAGGACTCGAGGAGACCCAGTACTTC. Its translation is CAWSVRGLEETQYF. Complete variable domain (other parts from reference TRBV30 and TRBJ2-5): SQTIHQWPATLVQPVGSPLSLECTVEGTSNPNLYWYRQAAGRGLQLLFYSVGIGQISSEVPQNLSASRPQDRQFILSSKKLLLSDSGFYLCAWSVRGLEETQYFGPGTRLLVL.

The rearrangement joins TRBV5-6 to TRBJ2-7; 9 nucleotides align to TRBD1. Germline assignment: CDR1 SGHDT and CDR2 YYEEEE. The V gene end was trimmed by 1 base and the J gene end by 5 bases; junction bases not matched to a gene: 7. CDR3 length equals 15 residues. The CDR3 sequence is CASSLTGTGYHEQYF. In nucleotides, the CDR3 is TGTGCCAGCAGCTTGACCGGGACAGGGTACCACGAGCAGTACTTC.

The J gene is TRBJ1-5, the V gene TRBV6-5; D unresolved. CDR1 and CDR2 (germline): MNHEY, SVGAGI. The CDR3 is 14 amino acids. The germline V and J ends were trimmed by 6 bases and 3 bases, with 12 bases remaining between them. The CDR3 nucleotides read TGTGCCAGCAGCGAGGAGGGTAACAATCAGCCCCAGCATTTT. Translation: CASSEEGNNQPQHF.

The chain joins TRBV21-1 to TRBJ2-2; the tabulated D call, TRBD2, remains unverified against the DNA. TRBV21-1 is flagged as a pseudogene. CDR3 length: 16 residues. DNA for the CDR3: TGTGCCAGCAGCAAATCGCGGGGGACGAACACCGGGGAGCTGTTTTTT. Translation: CASSKSRGTNTGELFF.

The CDR3 region has the DNA TGTGCCAGCTCACCCCAGCGGATCAGCTACGAGCAGTACTTC. Protein sequence: CASSPQRISYEQYF. This chain joins TRBV18 and TRBJ2-5; tentative D call: TRBD2 (5 bases). The J call may not be correct, given that the DNA end is closer to TRBJ2-7. The CDR3 has 14 amino acids. Germline CDR1 KGHSH, CDR2 LQKENI.

V is TRBV2 and J is TRBJ1-5; D unresolved. CDR1 SNHLY and CDR2 FYNNEI come from the germline V gene. The CDR3 runs 13 residues. V was shortened by 3 bases and J by 7 bases, with 10 bases between the two germline ends. CDR3 loop: CASSDYSVQPQHF. In DNA form, the CDR3 reads TGTGCCAGCAGTGACTACAGCGTGCAGCCCCAGCATTTT.

The genes are TRBV5-1 and TRBJ2-1; 7 bases align to TRBD2. The CDR3 length is 15 residues. V lost 5 bases and J lost 7; bases outside the gene matches: 12. CDR1 SGHRS and CDR2 YFSETQ come from the germline V gene. CDR3 sequence: CASSFTGTGGNEQFF. The CDR3 nucleotides are TGCGCCAGCAGTTTTACCGGGACCGGGGGGAATGAGCAGTTCTTC. The full variable domain, in which reference TRBV5-1 and TRBJ2-1 provide the parts outside the CDR3, is KAGVTQTPRYLIKTRGQQVTLSCSPISGHRSVSWYQQTPGQGLQFLFEYFSETQRNKGNFPGRFSGRQFSNSRSEMNVSTLELGDSALYLCASSFTGTGGNEQFFGPGTRLTVL.

The J gene is TRBJ1-4, the V gene TRBV4-1; D possibly corresponds to TRBD1 (5 bases). CDR1 and CDR2 (germline): MGHRA, YSYEKL. The CDR3 spans 14 residues. V lost 4 bases to trimming and J lost 7 bases, with 13 bases between them. The CDR3 reads CASSLQDSTEKLFF. As DNA, the CDR3 is TGCGCCAGCAGCCTACAGGATTCTACTGAAAAACTGTTTTTT.

The genes are TRBV7-2 and TRBJ1-3; TRBD1 agrees at 9 bases. There are 18 residues in the CDR3. Per germline, CDR1 SGHTA and CDR2 FQGNSA. The ends lost 1 base at V and 0 bases at J; junction bases unmatched: 7. The CDR3, as DNA: TGTGCCAGCAGCTTAGTACCGGGACAGGGATTCTCTGGAAACACCATATATTTT. Protein product: CASSLVPGQGFSGNTIYF.

The V call is TRBV19, the J call TRBJ1-5; D unresolved. V shed 3 bases and J shed 0 bases, with 9 bases lying between them. CDR3 length: 15 residues. Germline V gene data show CDR1 as LNHDA and CDR2 as SQIVND (reference sequence). The CDR3 loop reads CASSMVLGSNQPQHF. Written as DNA, the CDR3 is TGTGCCAGTAGTATGGTCCTTGGTAGCAATCAGCCCCAGCATTTT. Using reference TRBV19 and TRBJ1-5 for the parts outside the CDR3, the full variable domain is DGGITQSPKYLFRKEGQNVTLSCEQNLNHDAMYWYRQDPGQGLRLIYYSQIVNDFQKGDIAEGYSVSREKKESFPLTVTSAQKNPTAFYLCASSMVLGSNQPQHFGDGTRLSIL.

The V gene is TRBV30, the J gene TRBJ2-5; weak D call: TRBD1 (7 bases). This CDR3 is built from 14 residues. CDR1 is GTSNPN, CDR2 SVGIG, per germline (reference sequence). Trimming shortened V by 5 bases and J by 2 bases, and 15 bases separated the two germline ends. The CDR3 nucleotides are TGTGCCTGGGGGGGGACAGTTGTGCAAGAGACCCAGTACTTC. Encoded protein: CAWGGTVVQETQYF.

The V call is TRBV5-5, the J call TRBJ2-3; no clear D gene. CDR3 length: 14 amino acids. Trimming took off 1 base at V and 6 bases at J, with 12 bases between the two ends. CDR1 is SGHKS and CDR2 is YYEKEE in the germline V gene (reference sequence). The CDR3 coding sequence is TGTGCCAGCAGCTTGCGCGCCCTTGAGGATACGCAGTATTTT. Protein sequence: CASSLRALEDTQYF.

The rearrangement links TRBV29-1 to TRBJ2-5; tentative D call: TRBD2 (6 bases). V was cut by 0 bases and J by 5 bases, with 7 bases left in between. The CDR3 contains 12 residues. The germline CDR1 and CDR2 sequences are SQVTM and ANQGSEA. In nucleotides, the CDR3 is TGCAGCGTTGAAGATGGGGGGGAGACCCAGTACTTC. Translating it yields CSVEDGGETQYF.